Following are 15 T cell receptor beta chains from one sample sequenced in a study of T cells in Graves' hyperthyroidism and ophthalmopathy. Regions amplified from RNA transcripts were the TCR beta CDR3 regions. The study used the HTBI primer set for a first-round RT-PCR of the TCR CDR3. TCRdb reprocessed the multiplex PCR reads via MiXCR and lists one record per CDR3 protein. The sample consists of under 300,000 distinct CDR3 sequences, 20% to 25% of them appearing once. Specimen: blood. These receptors were taken from a man aged 25 to 45 with Graves' ophthalmopathy.

Only a few counts were recorded for this clonotype. V gene TRBV3-1 combines with J gene TRBJ1-1; possibly TRBD1 for D (5 bases). Germline V lookup: CDR1 LGHDT, CDR2 YNNKEL (reference sequence). The CDR3 covers 13 residues. Trimming pared 7 bases from V and 2 bases from J, leaving 11 bases between. The CDR3 protein is CASTPGGNTEAFF. The CDR3 DNA follows: TGTGCCAGCACCCCGGGGGGAAACACTGAAGCTTTCTTT.

This chain uses TRBV18 with TRBJ2-5; 10 positions match TRBD2. Germline V CDR1 and CDR2: KGHSH, LQKENI. This CDR3 has 17 residues. J was trimmed by 0 bases and V by 6 bases; bases with no gene match: 10. Written as DNA, the CDR3 is TGTGCCAGCTCCCGCAGCGGGAGGGCCAAATACCAAGAGACCCAGTACTTC. Amino acid sequence: CASSRSGRAKYQETQYF. Variable domain in full (rest from reference TRBV18 and TRBJ2-5): NAGVMQNPRHLVRRRGQEARLRCSPMKGHSHVYWYRQLPEEGLKFMVYLQKENIIDESGMPKERFSAEFPKEGPSILRIQQVVRGDSAAYFCASSRSGRAKYQETQYFGPGTRLLVL.

The rearrangement uses TRBV28 and TRBJ1-1; TRBD1 might be the D (5 bases). CDR1 MDHEN and CDR2 SYDVKM come from the germline V gene. V lost 5 bases and J lost 4, with 11 bases in between. The CDR3 spans 13 residues. The CDR3 DNA reads as TGTGCCAGCAGTGACCCGGGGGTCACTGAAGCTTTCTTT. It encodes CASSDPGVTEAFF. Looking up the rest from reference TRBV28 and TRBJ1-1 gives the full variable domain: DVKVTQSSRYLVKRTGEKVFLECVQDMDHENMFWYRQDPGLGLRLIYFSYDVKMKEKGDIPEGYSVSREKKERFSLILESASTNQTSMYLCASSDPGVTEAFFGQGTRLTVV.

This clonotype was counted at least ten times. The J gene is TRBJ2-3, the V gene TRBV3-1, with D unresolved. The CDR3 runs 16 residues. The germline V gene has CDR1 LGHDT and CDR2 YNNKEL (reference sequence). Between the trimmed V and J ends, which lost 1 base and 3 bases, there was a span of 14 bases. CDR3 DNA sequence: TGTGCCAGCAGCCAAGTTTTCAACCCTGCAACAGATACGCAGTATTTT. As protein: CASSQVFNPATDTQYF.

This clonotype turned up a few times. The rearrangement links TRBV28 to TRBJ2-5, with TRBD1 matching over 8 bases. This CDR3 has 14 residues. Per the germline V gene, CDR1 is MDHEN and CDR2 is SYDVKM. The trim removed 8 bases at V and 5 bases at J, leaving 10 bases unmatched. The CDR3 reads CASGLTGVYETQYF. The CDR3 nucleotides are TGTGCCAGCGGCCTGACAGGGGTGTATGAGACCCAGTACTTC.

The rearrangement uses TRBV20-1 and TRBJ2-1; D might be TRBD2 (6 bases). Trimming took off 3 bases at V and 9 bases at J, with 18 bases between the two ends. From germline, CDR1 is DFQATT and CDR2 SNEGSKA (reference sequence). The CDR3 covers 14 residues. CDR3 DNA sequence: TGCAGTGCTAGCCAGGGACTCCTCTACGTTGAGCAGTTCTTC. Translating it yields CSASQGLLYVEQFF.

This clonotype has a count of ten or more. The chain couples TRBV28 to TRBJ2-3; perhaps D is TRBD1 or TRBD2 (6 bases each). V shed 7 bases and J shed 0 bases, with 14 bases lying between them. CDR3 length: 15 residues. Per germline, CDR1 MDHEN and CDR2 SYDVKM. CDR3 in amino acids: CASNPGGTSTDTQYF. The DNA of the CDR3 is TGTGCCAGCAACCCCGGGGGCACCAGCACAGATACGCAGTATTTT. Variable domain in full (rest from reference TRBV28 and TRBJ2-3): DVKVTQSSRYLVKRTGEKVFLECVQDMDHENMFWYRQDPGLGLRLIYFSYDVKMKEKGDIPEGYSVSREKKERFSLILESASTNQTSMYLCASNPGGTSTDTQYFGPGTRLTVL.

This clonotype was observed a handful of times. This rearrangement joins TRBV5-6 to TRBJ2-4; D may be TRBD2 (7 bases). The germline gives CDR1 SGHDT, CDR2 YYEEEE. The CDR3 spans 17 residues. The ends were cut back, 1 base at V and 0 bases at J, with 14 bases in the middle. CDR3 sequence (DNA): TGTGCCAGCAGCTTGTGGGGGGGCAGGGGAGCCAAAAACATTCAGTACTTC. Its protein product is CASSLWGGRGAKNIQYF.

There are a few counts of this clonotype. No DNA is shown, since the ends of the CDR3 on it are uncertain; the CDR3 is the one TCRdb lists. The rearrangement joins TRBV12-3 or TRBV12-4 to TRBJ1-5; no check of the table's D call, TRBD1, against the DNA was made. The CDR3 length is 13 residues, termini included. The chain's CDR3 is CASSTSAGGPQHF.

This clonotype was detected many times. V gene TRBV11-2 combines with J gene TRBJ2-1; 13 bases match TRBD2. Looked up from germline, CDR1 is SGHAT and CDR2 is FQNNGV. The CDR3 has 16 residues. Trimming removed 4 bases from V and 9 bases from J; junction bases left unmatched: 9. The CDR3 coding sequence is TGTGCCAGCAGCTCCGAGCGACTAGCGGGAGGCAGTGAGCAGTTCTTC. This sequence encodes CASSSERLAGGSEQFF.

This chain uses TRBV2 with TRBJ1-3; D uncertain. Trimming stripped 6 bases from V and 6 bases from J, with 15 bases between. Germline lookup yields CDR1 SNHLY and CDR2 FYNNEI. The CDR3 sequence is 14 residues long. The chain's CDR3 is CASSLGSTVNTIYF. The CDR3 nucleotides are TGTGCCAGCAGCCTCGGATCAACGGTAAACACCATATATTTT.

The gene calls are TRBV6-2 or TRBV6-3 and TRBJ2-7, with no clear D. The CDR3 consists of 13 residues. Per germline, CDR1 MNHEY and CDR2 SVGEGT. The ends were cut back, 1 base at V and 4 bases at J, with 8 bases in the middle. CDR3 nucleotide sequence: TGTGCCAGCAGTTACTATGACGGATACGAGCAGTACTTC. It encodes CASSYYDGYEQYF.

This clonotype was observed many times. This chain links TRBV18 with TRBJ2-3, with D unresolved. The germline V gene has CDR1 KGHSH and CDR2 LQKENI. V dropped 7 bases and J dropped 0 bases, with 14 bases sitting between them. The CDR3 runs 15 residues. The CDR3 DNA sequence: TGTGCCAGCTGCCAAGCTGATTCTAGCACAGATACGCAGTATTTT. Protein: CASCQADSSTDTQYF.

The CDR3 spells CASSYRPGGGRNQPQHF. CDR3 in DNA: TGTGCCAGCAGTTATCGGCCCGGAGGGGGCCGCAATCAGCCCCAGCATTTT. The genes are TRBV6-2 or TRBV6-3 and TRBJ1-5; 7 bases fit TRBD1. The trim removed 3 bases at V and 2 bases at J, leaving 10 bases unmatched. CDR1 is MNHEY and CDR2 is SVGEGT in the germline V gene. The CDR3 consists of 17 residues.

The chain has TRBV13 and TRBJ1-2; 9 bases map to TRBD1. The CDR3 length is 13 residues. The trim removed 6 bases at V and 6 bases at J, leaving 5 bases unmatched. The V gene's germline CDR1 is PRHDT and CDR2 FYEKMQ (reference sequence). This CDR3 is CASRLQGADGYTF. The CDR3 bases are TGTGCCAGCAGGTTACAGGGGGCAGATGGCTACACCTTC.